This TCR beta chain is from a study of T cell changes during pregnancy in multiple sclerosis (dated by TCRdb to 2018 to 2020). Regarding the research as a whole: The study looked at changes in the T cell repertoire across pregnancy in women with multiple sclerosis.

Library creation used the immunoSEQ multiplex PCR assay. Here the immuneACCESS table is served through TCRdb, limited to in-frame sequences with V and J called. Missing clones are a known gap in these copies; in checked studies unresolved V genes cover under half, and the rest lacks a known reason. Counted in this sample were about 44,000 clones; about nine tenths of them appeared once. The top ten clones comprise roughly 0.7% of the sample. Note on this clone: What antigen it recognizes has not been identified. No qualities accompany the bases; no much larger clone lies one base away.

The sequence was obtained from a female donor with multiple sclerosis, enrolled in a pregnancy study. The sample in question was CD4+ T cells from peripheral blood mononuclear cells, obtained before pregnancy.

The sequenced DNA is TGCGCCAGCAGCTTGGGGTTCTTGGGGCGGGGGAGGAGCACAGATACGCAGTATTTT. Translated, it gives CASSLGFLGRGRSTDTQYF. The chain couples TRBV5-1 to TRBJ2-3, with TRBD2 identical over 7 junction bases. The CDR3 numbers 19 residues from cysteine through phenylalanine. Left in the record is the CDR3 DNA by itself, 57 bases read in frame from the first base. CDR1 is given as SGHRS and CDR2 as YFSETQ, both from the germline V gene. Germline trimming: 0 bases from V, 0 bases from J; junction bases outside gene matches: 13. Where the CDR3 stops, the reference TRBV5-1 and TRBJ2-3 genes take over; the full variable domain is KAGVTQTPRYLIKTRGQQVTLSCSPISGHRSVSWYQQTPGQGLQFLFEYFSETQRNKGNFPGRFSGRQFSNSRSEMNVSTLELGDSALYLCASSLGFLGRGRSTDTQYFGPGTRLTVL.